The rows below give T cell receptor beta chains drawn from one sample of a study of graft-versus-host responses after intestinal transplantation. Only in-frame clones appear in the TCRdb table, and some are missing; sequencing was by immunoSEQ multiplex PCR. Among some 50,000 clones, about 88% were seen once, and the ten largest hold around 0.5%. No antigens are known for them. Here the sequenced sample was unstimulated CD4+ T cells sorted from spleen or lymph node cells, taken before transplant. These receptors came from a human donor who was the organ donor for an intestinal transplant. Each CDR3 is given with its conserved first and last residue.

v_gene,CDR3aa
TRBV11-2,CASSLGPLGAEAFF
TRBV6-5,CASTRRGGAKETQYF
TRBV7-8,CASSLTQETQYF
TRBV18,CASSPLSGGAALILTDTQYF
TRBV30,CACGPDTQYF
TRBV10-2,CASSARGGRSYNEQFF
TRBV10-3,CAISPLTSATYNEQFF
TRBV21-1,CASSRGGMDTEAFF
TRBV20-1,CSARDLETQYF
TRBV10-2,CASRMDRGPYEQYF
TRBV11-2,CASSFREGAPGELFF
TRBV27,CASSSRYRRTGELFF
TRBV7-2,CASSITSGGYQETQYF
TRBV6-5,CASSYSSITDTQYF
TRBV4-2,CASSQDRGQPQHF
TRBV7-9,CASSLAGTSGATDTQYF
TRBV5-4,CASSLRTGGGYNEQFF
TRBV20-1,CSAIYNYGYTF